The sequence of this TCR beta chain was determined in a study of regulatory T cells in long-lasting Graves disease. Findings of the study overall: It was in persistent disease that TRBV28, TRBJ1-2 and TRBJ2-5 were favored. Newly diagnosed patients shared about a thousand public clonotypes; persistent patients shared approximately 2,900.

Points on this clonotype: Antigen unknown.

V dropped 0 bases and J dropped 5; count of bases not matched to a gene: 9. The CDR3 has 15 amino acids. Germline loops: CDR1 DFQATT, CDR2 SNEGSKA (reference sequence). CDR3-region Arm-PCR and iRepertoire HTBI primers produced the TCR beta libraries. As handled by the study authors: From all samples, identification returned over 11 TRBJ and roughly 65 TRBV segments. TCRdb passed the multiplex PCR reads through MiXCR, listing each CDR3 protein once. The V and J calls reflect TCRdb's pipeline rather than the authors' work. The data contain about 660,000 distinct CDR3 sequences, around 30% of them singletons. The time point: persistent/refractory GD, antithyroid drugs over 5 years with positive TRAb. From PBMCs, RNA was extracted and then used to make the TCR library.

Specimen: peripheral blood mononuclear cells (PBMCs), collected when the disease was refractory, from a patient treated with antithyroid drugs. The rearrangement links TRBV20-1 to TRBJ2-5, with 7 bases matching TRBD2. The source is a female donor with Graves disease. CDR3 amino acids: CSARDRGRADETQYF. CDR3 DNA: TGCAGTGCTAGAGATAGAGGGAGGGCCGATGAGACCCAGTACTTC.